The clone carrying this T cell receptor beta chain showed up just a few times. Its cognate antigen is unknown. Naive CD4+ T cells were purified with Tregs depleted by CD25. The CDR3 covers 12 residues. V dropped 4 bases and J dropped 8; count of bases not matched to a gene: 5. CDR1 and CDR2 from the germline V gene are SQVTM and ANQGSEA. TCRdb recomputed calls from the 5' RACE reads with MiXCR, one row per CDR3 protein. In the table there are tens of thousands of distinct CDR3 sequences, roughly 30% of which are singletons. Findings and limits, study-wide: Greatest tumor Treg TCR overlap was with tumor naive CD4+ cells.

The J gene is TRBJ2-1, the V gene TRBV29-1, with 7 bases matching TRBD2. This sequence was found in a female donor with breast cancer. Sequencing used naive CD4+ T cells sorted from blood. The sample's subset: naive CD4+ T cells, CD4+CD45RA+CD25-. CDR3 in amino acids: CSVGAGMHEQFF. As DNA, the CDR3 is TGCAGCGTTGGAGCGGGAATGCATGAGCAGTTCTTC.